Given below is one TCR beta chain in context. The sample originates from a study of blood T cell repertoires in COVID-19. The V segment lost 6 bases and the J segment 0 bases; nucleotides outside the gene matches: 5. This CDR3 has 15 amino acids. The germline gives CDR1 MRHNA, CDR2 SNTAGT. Data came from immunoSEQ multiplex PCR; TCRdb stores just in-frame clones and leaves some out. This table holds 250,000 to 300,000 clones, more than 80% found once. The sample comprised PBMCs or T cells enriched from blood (not recorded which). This TCR was recovered from a woman aged 25 to 39 who had recovered from COVID-19. This chain uses TRBV6-4 with TRBJ2-7; 10 bases line up with TRBD1. CDR3 residues: CASRVDRGVSYEQYF. In DNA, the CDR3 is TGTGCCAGCAGAGTGGACAGGGGGGTCTCCTACGAGCAGTACTTC.